The 9 T cell receptor beta chains reported below all come from one sample, sequenced in a study of T cells in Graves' hyperthyroidism and ophthalmopathy. TCR beta CDR3 regions were amplified from RNA. Carried out on the TCR CDR3, a first-round RT-PCR used the HTBI primer set. TCRdb re-derived calls from the multiplex PCR reads in MiXCR, one entry per CDR3 protein. The table shows hundreds of thousands of distinct CDR3 sequences, with 14% occurring only once. Sample: blood. Receptors originate from a young woman with Graves' hyperthyroidism.

There are many counts of this clonotype. This chain joins TRBV27 and TRBJ2-4; no reliable D call. The ends were cut back, 7 bases at V and 0 bases at J, with 16 bases in the middle. The CDR3 has 16 residues. Germline lookup yields CDR1 MNHEY and CDR2 SMNVEV (reference sequence). CDR3 sequence reads: CASTPLDGLAKNIQYF. For the CDR3, the DNA is TGTGCCAGCACCCCCCTGGACGGTTTAGCCAAAAACATTCAGTACTTC.

This clonotype was observed many times. The chain is built from TRBV7-3 and TRBJ2-1; no clear D gene. CDR1 SGHTA and CDR2 FQGTGA come from the germline V gene. The CDR3 is made up of 15 amino acids. The V end lost 1 base, the J end lost 0 bases, and 7 bases lay between the germline ends. CDR3 in amino acids: CASSLMPSSYNEQFF. The CDR3 bases are TGTGCCAGCAGCTTAATGCCCAGCTCCTACAATGAGCAGTTCTTC.

At least ten counts were recorded for this clonotype. The chain combines TRBV28 with TRBJ2-5, with D possibly matching TRBD1 (6 bases). There are 16 residues in the CDR3. The V gene's germline CDR1 is MDHEN and CDR2 SYDVKM. V was shortened by 7 bases and J by 2 bases, with 20 bases between the two germline ends. The CDR3 DNA reads TGTGCCAGCAACGAAAGTGGGACACGGCGACAAGAGACCCAGTACTTC. The encoded protein is CASNESGTRRQETQYF.

The chain is built from TRBV6-2 or TRBV6-3 and TRBJ2-3, with 11 positions matching TRBD2. V was pared by 5 bases and J by 6 bases, with 10 bases of the junction left unmatched. From germline, CDR1 is MNHEY and CDR2 SVGEGT. There are 16 residues in the CDR3. As DNA, the CDR3 is TGTGCCAGCAGTACCACGGCTAGCGGGGGGAGGGATACGCAGTATTTT. Encoded protein: CASSTTASGGRDTQYF.

This clonotype was seen ten or more times. The gene calls are TRBV9 and TRBJ1-3; TRBD1 might be the D (5 bases). The germline V gene encodes CDR1 SGDLS and CDR2 YYNGEE. Trimming cost V 6 bases and J 4 bases, with 14 bases left between them. The CDR3 loop spans 14 amino acids. CDR3 amino acids: CASTRGVPGNTIYF. The DNA for the CDR3 is TGTGCCAGCACCCGAGGGGTCCCCGGAAACACCATATATTTT.

This clonotype has a count of ten or more. The chain combines TRBV20-1 with TRBJ2-1, with D possibly being TRBD1 or TRBD2 (5 bases each). CDR1 and CDR2 from the germline V gene are DFQATT and SNEGSKA (reference sequence). V was pared by 3 bases and J by 12 bases, with 18 bases between. The CDR3 loop spans 13 amino acids. CDR3 residues: CSARDRGVSRQFF. For the CDR3, the DNA is TGCAGTGCTAGGGATCGAGGGGTCTCGAGGCAGTTCTTC.

There are a few counts of this clonotype. DNA of the CDR3: TGCAGCGTTGAAGAGTGGGTGAAGGGAGCCGAAGGGTACGAGCAGTACTTC. Translating gives CSVEEWVKGAEGYEQYF. This chain links TRBV29-1 with TRBJ2-7; a possible D gene is TRBD2 (5 bases). The germline V gene has CDR1 SQVTM and CDR2 ANQGSEA. V lost 0 bases, J lost 4 bases, and 22 bases lay in between. This CDR3 has 17 residues.

This rearrangement joins TRBV4-3 to TRBJ2-7, with D maybe TRBD2 (5 bases). Trimming cost V 4 bases and J 3 bases, with 13 bases left between them. Germline assignment: CDR1 LGHNA and CDR2 YSLEER. This CDR3 has 14 amino acids. CDR3 sequence reads: CASSRLESGYEQYF. DNA of the CDR3: TGCGCCAGCAGCCGGCTGGAAAGCGGCTACGAGCAGTACTTC.

This clonotype was seen at least ten times. This chain joins TRBV30 and TRBJ1-5, with a weak D call TRBD1 (6 bases). Germline V gene data show CDR1 as GTSNPN and CDR2 as SVGIG (reference sequence). The CDR3 is 14 residues long. V was clipped by 2 bases and J by 7 bases, with 15 bases between them. CDR3 loop: CAWSFPGGGQPQHF. The CDR3 coding sequence is TGTGCCTGGAGTTTCCCGGGGGGCGGACAGCCCCAGCATTTT. The variable domain in full, completed from reference TRBV30 and TRBJ1-5, reads SQTIHQWPATLVQPVGSPLSLECTVEGTSNPNLYWYRQAAGRGLQLLFYSVGIGQISSEVPQNLSASRPQDRQFILSSKKLLLSDSGFYLCAWSFPGGGQPQHFGDGTRLSIL.